This T cell receptor beta chain derives from a study of T cell responses to AZD1222 COVID-19 vaccine. Findings and caveats of the study: AZD1222 recipients seropositive at baseline numbered only 6 or 7.

CDR1 is LGHNA and CDR2 is YNFKEQ in the germline V gene. The length of the CDR3 is 16 residues. The J segment lost 0 bases and the V segment lost 2 bases, leaving 5 bases of the junction unmatched. Only in-frame clones appear in the TCRdb table, and some are missing; sequencing was by immunoSEQ multiplex PCR. Among some 150,000 clones, around nine tenths were seen once, and the ten largest hold under 2%. Points on this clone: Its matching antigen is unknown.

This receptor was identified in an adult who received the AZD1222 COVID-19 vaccine. Sequenced here: peripheral blood, sampled 28 days after the second AZD1222 dose. This chain joins TRBV4-2 and TRBJ2-5; TRBD2 matches 8 bases. CDR3 in DNA: TGTGCCAGCAGCCAACTAGCGGGTGGGAACCAAGAGACCCAGTACTTC. Protein: CASSQLAGGNQETQYF.